This T cell receptor beta chain appears in the sequencing data of a study of blood T cell repertoires in COVID-19. Study details: Material from acute and convalescent COVID-19 was sourced from the United States, Italy and Spain.

TCRdb's table, derived via immunoSEQ multiplex PCR, lists solely in-frame clones and lacks some. The sample holds 250,000 or so clones, less than 95% seen once. The study drew participants aged about 18 to 95 years from approximately 25 US areas. Germline-derived CDR1 and CDR2 are SGHNT and YYREEE (reference sequence). The CDR3 sequence is 17 residues long. V trimming: 3 bases; J trimming: 0 bases; junction bases outside the gene matches: 9. Sequenced: PBMCs or T cells enriched from blood (not recorded which). The clonotype originates from a man aged 40-49 years who had been exposed to COVID-19. The rearrangement uses TRBV5-4 and TRBJ1-1, with 9 bases fitting TRBD1. The CDR3 reads CASSSGQGLILNTEAFF. The CDR3 region has the DNA TGTGCCAGCAGCTCGGGACAGGGTCTTATCTTGAACACTGAAGCTTTCTTT.